The 19 T cell receptor beta chains below all came from one sample that was sequenced in a study of blood T cell repertoires in COVID-19. The repertoire was sequenced with immunoSEQ multiplex PCR; TCRdb's copy has only in-frame clones and lacks some. The sample comprises 58,000 or so clones, roughly four fifths of which are singletons, and about 30% rests with the top ten. The source material was peripheral blood. These receptors were obtained from a woman older than 75 with acute or convalescent COVID-19.

V and J are TRBV3-1 (or the pseudogene TRBV3-2) and TRBJ2-3, with D possibly TRBD2 on 6 matching bases. V lost 4 bases and J lost 0, with 17 bases in between. The germline V gene encodes CDR1 LGHDT and CDR2 YNNKEL (reference sequence). This CDR3 has 17 residues. CDR3 in amino acids: CASSPFVVGTSTDTQYF. The CDR3 DNA reads TGTGCCAGCAGCCCCTTCGTAGTAGGGACTAGCACAGATACGCAGTATTTT.

J is TRBJ2-3 and V is TRBV5-1, with 11 bases aligning to TRBD1. CDR1 and CDR2 (germline): SGHRS, YFSETQ. V lost 0 bases and J lost 6; bases outside the gene matches: 12. This CDR3 contains 18 residues. CDR3 nucleotide sequence: TGCGCCAGCAGCTTGGTTACAGGACAGGGGGCTTTGAAGGATACGCAGTATTTT. It yields the protein CASSLVTGQGALKDTQYF.

This clone has only a few counts. The CDR3 region is CATSARGRSGRPGTDTQYF. The CDR3 DNA sequence: TGTGCCACCAGCGCAAGGGGAAGGAGCGGGAGGCCGGGCACAGATACGCAGTATTTT. The rearrangement joins TRBV15 to TRBJ2-3; 9 bases agree with TRBD2. The V gene end was trimmed by 5 bases and the J gene end by 1 base; junction bases not matched to a gene: 16. Germline V gene sequence: CDR1 LNHNV, CDR2 YYDKDF (reference sequence). The CDR3 consists of 19 residues.

A few counts support this clone. J is TRBJ2-7 and V is TRBV20-1; TRBD2 aligns across 11 bases. The CDR3 is 16 amino acids. Germline values: CDR1 DFQATT, CDR2 SNEGSKA (reference sequence). J lost 4 bases, V lost 3 bases, and 11 bases had no gene match. The chain's CDR3 is CSASSSIGTSGYEQYF. The CDR3 DNA reads TGCAGTGCTAGTAGCTCGATCGGGACTAGCGGATACGAGCAGTACTTC.

The chain links TRBV10-3 to TRBJ2-2, with D possibly matching TRBD2 (7 bases). The V end lost 6 bases, the J end lost 4 bases, and 12 bases lay between the germline ends. There are 14 residues in the CDR3. Germline assignment: CDR1 ENHRY and CDR2 SYGVKD. The CDR3 loop reads CAIRLGGGTGELFF. In DNA, the CDR3 is TGTGCCATCAGATTAGGGGGGGGCACCGGGGAGCTGTTTTTT.

This clone was seen a few times. The genes are TRBV5-1 and TRBJ2-5; D perhaps matches TRBD1 (7 bases). Deletions cut 1 base from V and 5 bases from J, with 15 bases between. There are 15 residues in the CDR3. Germline V gives CDR1 SGHRS, CDR2 YFSETQ. CDR3 sequence (DNA): TGCGCCAGCAGCTTGAAGTCCCCAGGGGGGGAGACCCAGTACTTC. Translating gives CASSLKSPGGETQYF. Full variable domain (missing parts from reference TRBV5-1 and TRBJ2-5): KAGVTQTPRYLIKTRGQQVTLSCSPISGHRSVSWYQQTPGQGLQFLFEYFSETQRNKGNFPGRFSGRQFSNSRSEMNVSTLELGDSALYLCASSLKSPGGETQYFGPGTRLLVL.

This clone has just a few counts. The rearrangement links TRBV19 to TRBJ2-5, with D possibly being TRBD2 (6 bases). V was pared by 1 base and J by 5 bases, with 11 bases between. This CDR3 has 14 amino acids. From germline, CDR1 is LNHDA and CDR2 SQIVND (reference sequence). CDR3 nucleotide sequence: TGTGCCAGTAGTATAGCCAGGGCGGGGGAGACCCAGTACTTC. Translating it yields CASSIARAGETQYF.

This chain connects TRBV3-1 (or the pseudogene TRBV3-2) to TRBJ2-5, with D possibly TRBD1 on 6 matching bases. Germline V CDR1 and CDR2: LGHDT, YNNKEL (reference sequence). Trimming pared 3 bases from V and 7 bases from J, leaving 12 bases between. The CDR3 runs 13 residues. DNA of the CDR3: TGTGCCAGCAGCCACGACAGGAGCGGGACCCAGTACTTC. This gives the protein CASSHDRSGTQYF.

The table lists this clone with a few counts. The chain recombines TRBV7-9 with TRBJ1-2; D gene unclear. Germline assignment: CDR1 SEHNR and CDR2 FQNEAQ (reference sequence). The CDR3 has 14 residues. The V end was cut by 5 bases, the J end by 2 bases, with 12 bases between. CDR3 DNA: TGTGCCAGCAGCCCACCGGGTCTGAACTATGGCTACACCTTC. Translating it yields CASSPPGLNYGYTF.

In its sample, this clone was seen once. The gene calls are TRBV5-1 and TRBJ2-7, with D possibly matching TRBD1 (6 bases). Germline V lookup: CDR1 SGHRS, CDR2 YFSETQ. The CDR3 totals 13 residues. The ends were cut back, 4 bases at V and 3 bases at J, with 11 bases in the middle. CDR3 bases: TGCGCCAGCAGCAGGACAGCGAACTACGAGCAGTACTTC. This codes for CASSRTANYEQYF.

This clone was found once. CDR3: CASSVATGAVGELFF. CDR3 nucleotide sequence: TGTGCCAGTAGTGTAGCTACAGGGGCGGTCGGGGAGCTGTTTTTT. The rearrangement joins TRBV19 to TRBJ2-2, with 7 nucleotides matching TRBD1. This CDR3 comprises 15 residues. V trimming: 5 bases; J trimming: 7 bases; junction bases outside the gene matches: 10. Per the germline V gene, CDR1 is LNHDA and CDR2 is SQIVND (reference sequence).

This clone was detected once. J is TRBJ2-2 and V is TRBV5-1; D is undetermined. CDR3 length: 11 residues. CDR1 and CDR2 (germline): SGHRS, YFSETQ. With 6 bases removed from V and 7 bases from J, the gap between germline ends came to 7 bases. The CDR3, as DNA: TGCGCCAGCATCACCGGCGGGGAGCTGTTTTTT. Translated, it gives CASITGGELFF. The full variable domain, in which reference TRBV5-1 and TRBJ2-2 provide the parts outside the CDR3, is KAGVTQTPRYLIKTRGQQVTLSCSPISGHRSVSWYQQTPGQGLQFLFEYFSETQRNKGNFPGRFSGRQFSNSRSEMNVSTLELGDSALYLCASITGGELFFGEGSRLTVL.

V is TRBV9 and J is TRBJ2-2; 9 bases align to TRBD1. The CDR3 has 16 amino acids. V lost 5 bases to trimming and J lost 3 bases; unmatched junction nucleotides: 8. Germline CDR1 SGDLS, CDR2 YYNGEE. CDR3 sequence: CASRDGDRVDTGELFF. The CDR3 DNA is TGTGCCAGCAGAGATGGGGACAGGGTTGACACCGGGGAGCTGTTTTTT.

The gene calls are TRBV19 and TRBJ2-1, with TRBD2 matching over 11 bases. Per the germline V gene, CDR1 is LNHDA and CDR2 is SQIVND (reference sequence). J was trimmed by 8 bases and V by 5 bases; bases with no gene match: 11. The CDR3 covers 16 residues. DNA for the CDR3: TGTGCCAGTAGTCAACTAGCGGGAGTCTCCGTCTATGAGCAGTTCTTC. Translated, it gives CASSQLAGVSVYEQFF. Complete variable domain (other parts from reference TRBV19 and TRBJ2-1): DGGITQSPKYLFRKEGQNVTLSCEQNLNHDAMYWYRQDPGQGLRLIYYSQIVNDFQKGDIAEGYSVSREKKESFPLTVTSAQKNPTAFYLCASSQLAGVSVYEQFFGPGTRLTVL.

The chain is built from TRBV7-2 and TRBJ1-1; D not certain. The V gene's germline CDR1 is SGHTA and CDR2 FQGNSA. The CDR3 contains 13 residues. V was trimmed by 5 bases and J by 1 base, leaving 8 bases between them. This CDR3 reads CASSGRSNTEAFF. The CDR3 nucleotides are TGTGCCAGCAGCGGGCGATCGAACACTGAAGCTTTCTTT.

The rearrangement links TRBV10-3 to TRBJ1-6; 7 positions agree with TRBD1. Germline V lookup: CDR1 ENHRY, CDR2 SYGVKD. CDR3 size: 15 residues. V was pared by 1 base and J by 8 bases, with 5 bases of the junction left unmatched. CDR3 sequence (DNA): TGTGCCATCAGTGAGTTTACAGGGGAATATTCACCCCTCCACTTT. As protein: CAISEFTGEYSPLHF.

This chain joins TRBV4-1 and TRBJ2-5; the D gene is possibly TRBD2 (7 bases). Deletions cut 4 bases from V and 5 bases from J, with 14 bases between. CDR1 is MGHRA, CDR2 YSYEKL, per germline. This CDR3 spans 14 amino acids. The CDR3 loop is CASSREGRGETQYF. CDR3 nucleotides: TGCGCCAGCAGCCGCGAAGGGAGGGGGGAGACCCAGTACTTC.

The CDR3 region is CASSPSGPANEKLFF. CDR3 DNA sequence: TGTGCCAGCAGCCCCAGTGGTCCCGCAAATGAAAAACTGTTTTTT. This sequence joins TRBV4-2 and TRBJ1-4, with D unresolved. The CDR3 totals 15 residues. Germline CDR1 reads LGHNA; CDR2 reads YNFKEQ. Trimming removed 4 bases from V and 5 bases from J, with 14 bases in between.

The J gene is TRBJ1-3, the V gene TRBV6-5, with a tentative D call TRBD1 (5 bases). The germline V gene has CDR1 MNHEY and CDR2 SVGAGI. The ends were cut back, 0 bases at V and 0 bases at J, with 6 bases in the middle. The CDR3 is 15 residues long. DNA of the CDR3: TGTGCCAGCAGTTACTCAAGGGGCTCTGGAAACACCATATATTTT. Translating gives CASSYSRGSGNTIYF.